This TCR beta chain was captured by sequencing in a study of CD8+CD57+ T cells in acquired aplastic anemia. About the research overall: Average DNA yield from sorted CD4+ and CD8+ cells was approximately 3.2 ug.

There are many counts of this clonotype. What it binds is unknown. Template material for TCR beta VDJ and CDR3 profiling consisted of genomic DNA. Each CDR3 protein gets one entry after TCRdb re-called the reads with MiXCR. The data show 150,000 to 200,000 distinct CDR3 sequences, with approximately 40% seen just once and approximately 1% held by the top ten. Study-wide results and caveats: About 27 CD8+ CDR3 sequences were shared between patients and controls.

CDR3 length: 17 residues. After removal of 1 base from V and 7 bases from J, the junction contained 10 bases not matched to a gene. In germline, CDR1 is SGHTA, CDR2 FQGTGA. V and J are TRBV7-3 and TRBJ2-1; 10 bases align to TRBD1. Material for sequencing was sorted CD4+, CD8+, or CD8+CD57+ T cells (not recorded which) from PBMCs. The TCR comes from a human donor in good health. The DNA of the CDR3 is TGTGCCAGCAGCTTAAGAGGGGGGGGACAGGGGCGGAATGAGCAGTTCTTC. This codes for CASSLRGGGQGRNEQFF.